This TCR beta chain was documented in a study of tumor-infiltrating lymphocytes in glioblastoma multiforme. Study results and caveats: Only one glioblastoma patient had TCR and mutation analysis. The T cells in this sample were not sorted into functional subsets.

Concerning this clonotype: Its target is not known. One end of the junction is discordant with germline, which a read error may explain.

Three nested ARM-PCR rounds with V-beta and C-beta primers built TCRB libraries. No unique molecular identifiers were described for these TCRB libraries. TCRdb recomputed calls from the multiplex PCR reads with MiXCR, one row per CDR3 protein. Of approximately 9,300 distinct CDR3 sequences in the sample, less than 75% were seen once. CDR1 is SGHAT, CDR2 FQNNGV, per germline. This CDR3 comprises 20 residues. Sequenced: brain tumor tissue. The chain has TRBV11-2 and TRBJ2-2; 7 bases are a match to TRBD2. The sequence was collected from a male donor with glioblastoma. The CDR3 reads CASTHSFGQGLAVNTGELFF. DNA of the CDR3: TGTGCCAGCACCCACTCTTTCGGCCAAGGGCTAGCGGTAAACACCGGGGAGCTGTTCTTT. Combining the CDR3 with reference TRBV11-2 and TRBJ2-2 gives the whole variable domain EAGVAQSPRYKIIEKRQSVAFWCNPISGHATLYWYQQILGQGPKLLIQFQNNGVVDDSQLPKDRFSAERLKGVDSTLKIQPAKLEDSAVYLCASTHSFGQGLAVNTGELFFGEGSRLTVL.